This TCR beta chain was observed in a study of T-cell reconstitution after alpha-beta-depleted transplantation in children. A library of TCRbeta sequences, prepared with unique molecular identifiers, was generated. A single record per CDR3 protein comes from TCRdb applying MiXCR to the PCR reads. The table shows about 110,000 distinct CDR3 sequences, with about 9.3% occurring only once. This CDR3 is built from 17 residues. Trimming at V came to 0 bases and at J to 5 bases, leaving 7 bases not matched to a gene. Germline V gives CDR1 SGHVS, CDR2 FNYEAQ. This clonotype originated in a human donor who donated a stem cell graft to a child with acute lymphoblastic leukemia. V usage is TRBV7-6 and J usage is TRBJ2-3; 11 bases fit TRBD2. The sample in question was PBMCs from the stem cell graft donor, obtained from the stem cell graft. The CDR3 spells CASSLASTSGIRDTQYF. In nucleotides, the CDR3 is TGTGCCAGCAGCTTAGCGTCGACTAGCGGGATACGAGATACGCAGTATTTT.